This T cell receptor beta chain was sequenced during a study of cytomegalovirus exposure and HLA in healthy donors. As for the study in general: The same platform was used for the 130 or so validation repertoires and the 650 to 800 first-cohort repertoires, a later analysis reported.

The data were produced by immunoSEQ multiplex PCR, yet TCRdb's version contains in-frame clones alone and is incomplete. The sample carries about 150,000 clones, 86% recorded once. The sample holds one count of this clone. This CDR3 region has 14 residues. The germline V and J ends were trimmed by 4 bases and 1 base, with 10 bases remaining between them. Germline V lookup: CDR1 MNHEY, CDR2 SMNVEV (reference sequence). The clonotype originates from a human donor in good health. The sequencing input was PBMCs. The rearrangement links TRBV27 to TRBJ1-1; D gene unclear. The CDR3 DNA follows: TGTGCCAGCAGTTCCCCGACAAGGAACACTGAAGCTTTCTTT. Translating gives CASSSPTRNTEAFF.